Sequencing of this T cell receptor beta chain was carried out in a study of blood T cell repertoires in COVID-19. Trimming cost V 9 bases and J 4 bases, with 7 bases left between them. The CDR3 has 10 residues. Germline V gives CDR1 LNHDA, CDR2 SQIVND (reference sequence). Assay used: immunoSEQ multiplex PCR; TCRdb lists only in-frame clones, some missing. The data show 140,000 or so clones, with about nine tenths seen just once and less than 0.95% held by the top ten. This TCR was sampled from a woman between 45 and 65 years old with acute or convalescent COVID-19. The sequenced sample was peripheral blood. The rearrangement joins TRBV19 to TRBJ2-7, with a possible D match to TRBD2 (5 bases). This CDR3 reads CASAGYEQYF. The DNA of the CDR3 is TGTGCCAGCGCGGGTTACGAGCAGTACTTC.